This TCR beta chain was obtained from a study of beta chain features in type 1 diabetes. This clone turned up a few times. Its antigen remains unidentified. Over 95% purity was reached by all sorted populations. V lost 0 bases, J lost 7 bases, and 12 bases lay in between. The CDR3 has 15 residues. Germline V gives CDR1 KGHSH, CDR2 LQKENI. Study-wide findings and caveats: Researchers could not determine here whether HLA type influences TCRB rearrangement.

Sequencing targeted expressed TCRB transcripts, as all isolated RNA had been reverse transcribed. Profiling relied on immunoSEQ multiplex PCR, and the TCRdb table lists in-frame clones only, not all of them. The sample contains fewer than 150,000 clones, 6% to 7.5% of which appear only once. The chain carries TRBV18 and TRBJ2-2; D is ambiguous. The receptor was isolated from a woman aged 30 to 39 in good health. The sequenced sample was central memory CD4+ T cells from blood. The CDR3 loop is CASSPPGRPSGELFF. CDR3 nucleotides: TGTGCCAGCTCACCACCGGGCCGACCGAGCGGGGAGCTGTTTTTT.